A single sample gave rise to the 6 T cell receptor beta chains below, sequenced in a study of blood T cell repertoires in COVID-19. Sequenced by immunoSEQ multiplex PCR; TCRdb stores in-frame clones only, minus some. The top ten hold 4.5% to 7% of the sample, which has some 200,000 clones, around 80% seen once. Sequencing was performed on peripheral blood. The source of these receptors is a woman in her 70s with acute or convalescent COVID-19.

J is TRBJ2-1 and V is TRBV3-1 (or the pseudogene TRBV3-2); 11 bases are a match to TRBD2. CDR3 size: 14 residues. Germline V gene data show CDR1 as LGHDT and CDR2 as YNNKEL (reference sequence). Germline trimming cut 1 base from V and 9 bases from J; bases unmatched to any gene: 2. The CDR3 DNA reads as TGTGCCAGCAGCCAAGGGCTAGCGGGAGGTGAGCAGTTCTTC. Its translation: CASSQGLAGGEQFF.

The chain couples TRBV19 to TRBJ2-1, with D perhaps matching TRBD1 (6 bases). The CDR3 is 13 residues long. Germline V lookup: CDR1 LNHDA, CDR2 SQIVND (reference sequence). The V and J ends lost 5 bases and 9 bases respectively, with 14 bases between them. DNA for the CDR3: TGTGCCAGTAGTCCCTACAGGGACGGTGAGCAGTTCTTC. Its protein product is CASSPYRDGEQFF.

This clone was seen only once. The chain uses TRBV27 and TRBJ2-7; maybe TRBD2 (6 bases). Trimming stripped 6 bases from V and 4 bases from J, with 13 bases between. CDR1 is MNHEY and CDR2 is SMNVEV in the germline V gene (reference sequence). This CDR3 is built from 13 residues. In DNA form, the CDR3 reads TGTGCCAGCAGCCCACTAGCAGGTTACGAGCAGTACTTC. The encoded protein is CASSPLAGYEQYF.

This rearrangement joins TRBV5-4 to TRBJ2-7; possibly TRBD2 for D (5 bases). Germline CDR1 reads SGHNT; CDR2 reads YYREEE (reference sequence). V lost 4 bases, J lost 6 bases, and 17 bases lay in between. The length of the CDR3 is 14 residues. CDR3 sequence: CASSHLGESSEQYF. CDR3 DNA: TGTGCCAGCAGCCACCTCGGGGAATCCAGCGAGCAGTACTTC.

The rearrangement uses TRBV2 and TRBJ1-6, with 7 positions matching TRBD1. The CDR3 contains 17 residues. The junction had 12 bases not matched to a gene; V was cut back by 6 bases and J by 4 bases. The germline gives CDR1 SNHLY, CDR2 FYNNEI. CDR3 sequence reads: CASRIPPGTAYNSPLHF. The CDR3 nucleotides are TGTGCCAGCAGAATACCACCCGGGACAGCTTATAATTCACCCCTCCACTTT.

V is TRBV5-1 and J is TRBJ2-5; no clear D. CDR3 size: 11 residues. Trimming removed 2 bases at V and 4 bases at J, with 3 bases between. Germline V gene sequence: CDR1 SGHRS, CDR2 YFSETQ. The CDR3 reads CASSFGETQYF. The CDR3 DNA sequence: TGCGCCAGCAGCTTCGGAGAGACCCAGTACTTC. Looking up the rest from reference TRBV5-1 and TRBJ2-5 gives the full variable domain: KAGVTQTPRYLIKTRGQQVTLSCSPISGHRSVSWYQQTPGQGLQFLFEYFSETQRNKGNFPGRFSGRQFSNSRSEMNVSTLELGDSALYLCASSFGETQYFGPGTRLLVL.